Reported below is one T cell receptor (beta chain). These data originate in a study of cytomegalovirus exposure and HLA in healthy donors. Trimming removed 0 bases from V and 7 bases from J; junction bases left unmatched: 4. The CDR3 sequence is 15 residues long. The V gene's germline CDR1 is MNHNY and CDR2 SVGAGI (reference sequence). PCR primers comprised 60 Vbeta and 13 Jbeta primers. Sequencing used immunoSEQ multiplex PCR; TCRdb keeps in-frame clones, though not all of them. The data hold 170,000 or so clones, with roughly four fifths observed a single time. The origin of this receptor is a girl between 10 and 17 years old in good health and CMV-seropositive. The sequenced material came from PBMCs. The gene calls are TRBV6-6 and TRBJ1-5; 9 bases are shared with TRBD1. CDR3: CASSYSGQGGQPQHF. For the CDR3, the DNA is TGTGCCAGCAGTTACTCGGGACAGGGTGGGCAGCCCCAGCATTTT.